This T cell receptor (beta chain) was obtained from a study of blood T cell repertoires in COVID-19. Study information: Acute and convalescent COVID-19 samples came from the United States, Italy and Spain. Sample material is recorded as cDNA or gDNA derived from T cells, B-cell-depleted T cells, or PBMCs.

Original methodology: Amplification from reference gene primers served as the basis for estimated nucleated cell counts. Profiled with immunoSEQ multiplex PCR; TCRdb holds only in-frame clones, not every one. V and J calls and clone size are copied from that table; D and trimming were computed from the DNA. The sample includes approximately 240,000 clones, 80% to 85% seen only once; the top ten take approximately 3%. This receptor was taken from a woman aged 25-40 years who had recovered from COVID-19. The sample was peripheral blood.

CDR3 protein: CASSQDQGVADTQYF. CDR3 sequence (DNA): TGCGCCAGCAGCCAAGATCAAGGGGTTGCAGATACGCAGTATTTT. This chain joins TRBV4-1 and TRBJ2-3; D might be TRBD1 (5 bases). The CDR3 runs 15 residues. The V gene's germline CDR1 is MGHRA and CDR2 YSYEKL. Deletions cut 0 bases from V and 4 bases from J, with 11 bases between.